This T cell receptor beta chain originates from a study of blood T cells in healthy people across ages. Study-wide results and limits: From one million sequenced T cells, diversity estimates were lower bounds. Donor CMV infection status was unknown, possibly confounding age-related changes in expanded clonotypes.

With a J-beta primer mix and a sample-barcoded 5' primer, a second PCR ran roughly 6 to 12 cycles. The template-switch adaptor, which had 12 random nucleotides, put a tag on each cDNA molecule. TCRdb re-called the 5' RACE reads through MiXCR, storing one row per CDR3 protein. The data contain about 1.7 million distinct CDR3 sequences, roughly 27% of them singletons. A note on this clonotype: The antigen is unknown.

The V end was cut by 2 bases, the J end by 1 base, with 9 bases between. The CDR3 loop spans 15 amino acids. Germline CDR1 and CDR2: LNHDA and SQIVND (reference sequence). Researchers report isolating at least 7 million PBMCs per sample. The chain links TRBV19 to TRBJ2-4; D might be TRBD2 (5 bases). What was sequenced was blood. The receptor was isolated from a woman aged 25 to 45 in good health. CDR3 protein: CASSITGVAKNIQYF. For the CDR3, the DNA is TGTGCCAGTAGTATAACCGGGGTGGCCAAAAACATTCAGTACTTC.